Described below is a single T cell receptor (beta chain) sequence and its context. Assay: immunoSEQ multiplex PCR; the TCRdb copy retains only in-frame clones and omits some. The sample carries 55,000 to 65,000 clones, around 80% recorded once. This sample stems from a study of blood T cell repertoires in COVID-19. For the study at large: COVID-19 samples from acute and convalescent phases originated in the United States, Italy and Spain. Nucleic acid was either cDNA or gDNA, and it came from T cells, B-cell-depleted T cells, or PBMCs.

V lost 3 bases and J lost 0; bases outside the gene matches: 7. This CDR3 region has 17 residues. Germline CDR1 and CDR2: SGHVS and FQNEAQ. The origin of this receptor is a man between 60 and 75 years old with acute or convalescent COVID-19. The rearrangement joins TRBV7-8 to TRBJ1-1, with TRBD1 matching 10 bases. Sequenced input: peripheral blood. CDR3 DNA: TGTGCCAGCAGCTTCTTCGAGACAGGGGGCATGAACACTGAAGCTTTCTTT. Translating it yields CASSFFETGGMNTEAFF.